This T cell receptor beta chain is from a study of blood T cell repertoires in COVID-19. This CDR3 has 11 residues. Looked up from germline, CDR1 is LNHDA and CDR2 is SQIVND (reference sequence). V was clipped by 7 bases and J by 5 bases, with 8 bases between them. Clones were sequenced by immunoSEQ multiplex PCR, and TCRdb holds only the in-frame ones, with some missing. The table shows about 54,000 clones, with roughly 76% occurring only once. The chain recombines TRBV19 with TRBJ1-1; no definite D call. The sequencing sample was made of peripheral blood. This clonotype originated in a woman aged 60-70 years with acute or convalescent COVID-19. The CDR3 sequence: CASIHVTEAFF. The CDR3 DNA reads as TGTGCCAGTATCCATGTGACTGAAGCTTTCTTT.